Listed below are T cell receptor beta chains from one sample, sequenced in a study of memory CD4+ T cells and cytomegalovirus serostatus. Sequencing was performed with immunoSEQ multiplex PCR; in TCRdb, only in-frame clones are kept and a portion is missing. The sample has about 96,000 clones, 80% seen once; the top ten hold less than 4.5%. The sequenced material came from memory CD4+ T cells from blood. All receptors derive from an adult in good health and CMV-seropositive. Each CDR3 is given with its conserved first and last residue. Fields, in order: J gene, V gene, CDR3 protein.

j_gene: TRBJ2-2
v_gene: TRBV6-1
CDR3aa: CASSEAWGAGELFF

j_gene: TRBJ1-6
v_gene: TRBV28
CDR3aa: CASSKGGPSSPLHF

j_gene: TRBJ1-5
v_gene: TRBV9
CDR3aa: CASSVGPEQEPQHF

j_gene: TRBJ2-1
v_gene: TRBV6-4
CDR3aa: CASSLREGFEQFF

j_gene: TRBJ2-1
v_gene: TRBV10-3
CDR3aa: CAIRGQGSNEQFF

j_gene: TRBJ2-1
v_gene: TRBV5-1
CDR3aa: CASSEGTSEYNEQFF

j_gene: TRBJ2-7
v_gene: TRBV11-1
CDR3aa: CASSWDRGYEQYF

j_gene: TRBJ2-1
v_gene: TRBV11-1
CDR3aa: CASSNRLAAPNEQFF

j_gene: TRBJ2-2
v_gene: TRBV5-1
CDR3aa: CASSLTGASHGELFF

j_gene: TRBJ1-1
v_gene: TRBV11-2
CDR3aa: CASSLLGTGNTEAFF

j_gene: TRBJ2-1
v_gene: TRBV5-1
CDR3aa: CASSLDTPSQNEQFF

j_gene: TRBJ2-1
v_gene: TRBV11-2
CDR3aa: CASSLDWQQNEQFF

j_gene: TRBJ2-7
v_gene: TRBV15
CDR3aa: CATSRERDSYEQYF

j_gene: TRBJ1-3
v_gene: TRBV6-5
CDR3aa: CASSQGGNTIYF

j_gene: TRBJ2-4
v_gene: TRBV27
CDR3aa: CASSRAGGNVQYF

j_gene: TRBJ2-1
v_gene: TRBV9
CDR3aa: CASSVDLWNEQFF

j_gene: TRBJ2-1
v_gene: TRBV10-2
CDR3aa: CASSLWDQHMGEQFF

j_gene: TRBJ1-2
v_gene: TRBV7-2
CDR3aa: CASSPVTGGLGGYTF

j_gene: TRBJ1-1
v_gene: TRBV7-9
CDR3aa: CASSLARGGGDTEAFF

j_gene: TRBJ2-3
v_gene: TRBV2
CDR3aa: CASSAPSGRADSDTQYF

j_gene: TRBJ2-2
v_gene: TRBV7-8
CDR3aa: CASSSGGGTGELFF

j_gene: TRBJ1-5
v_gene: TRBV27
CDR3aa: CASSYRGSNQPQHF